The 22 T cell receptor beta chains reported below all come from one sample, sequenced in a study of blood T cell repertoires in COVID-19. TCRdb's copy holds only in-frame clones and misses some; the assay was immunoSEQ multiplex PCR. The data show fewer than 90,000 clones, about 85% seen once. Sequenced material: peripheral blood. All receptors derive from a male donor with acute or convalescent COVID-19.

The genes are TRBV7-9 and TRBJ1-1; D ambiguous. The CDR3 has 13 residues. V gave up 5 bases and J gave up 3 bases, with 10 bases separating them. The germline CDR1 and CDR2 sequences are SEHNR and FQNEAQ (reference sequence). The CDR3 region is CASSPFGDTEAFF. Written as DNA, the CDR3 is TGTGCCAGCAGCCCCTTCGGGGACACTGAAGCTTTCTTT.

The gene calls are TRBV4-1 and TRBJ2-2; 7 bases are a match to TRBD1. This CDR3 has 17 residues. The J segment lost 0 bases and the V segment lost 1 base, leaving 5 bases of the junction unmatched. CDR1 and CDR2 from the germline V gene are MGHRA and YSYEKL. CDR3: CASSQVPQGANTGELFF. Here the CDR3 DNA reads TGCGCCAGCAGCCAAGTGCCCCAGGGGGCGAACACCGGGGAGCTGTTTTTT.

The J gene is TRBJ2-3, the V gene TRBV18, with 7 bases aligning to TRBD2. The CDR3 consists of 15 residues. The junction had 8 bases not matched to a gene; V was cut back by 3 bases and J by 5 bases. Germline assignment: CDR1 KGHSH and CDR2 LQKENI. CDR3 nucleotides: TGTGCCAGCTCACCTGGGCGGGGGAGCGAAGATACGCAGTATTTT. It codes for CASSPGRGSEDTQYF.

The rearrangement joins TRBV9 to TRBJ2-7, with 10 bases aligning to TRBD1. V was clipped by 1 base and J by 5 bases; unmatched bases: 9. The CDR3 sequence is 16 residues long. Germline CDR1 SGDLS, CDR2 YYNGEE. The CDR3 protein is CASSVQAGTGVHEQYF. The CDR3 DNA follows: TGTGCCAGCAGCGTACAGGCCGGGACAGGGGTCCACGAGCAGTACTTC.

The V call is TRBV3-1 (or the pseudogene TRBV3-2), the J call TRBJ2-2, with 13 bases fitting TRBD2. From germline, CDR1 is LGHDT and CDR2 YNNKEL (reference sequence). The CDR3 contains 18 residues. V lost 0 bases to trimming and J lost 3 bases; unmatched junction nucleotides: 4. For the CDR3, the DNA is TGTGCCAGCAGCCAAGAACTAGCGGGGGGGCCATACACCGGGGAGCTGTTTTTT. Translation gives CASSQELAGGPYTGELFF.

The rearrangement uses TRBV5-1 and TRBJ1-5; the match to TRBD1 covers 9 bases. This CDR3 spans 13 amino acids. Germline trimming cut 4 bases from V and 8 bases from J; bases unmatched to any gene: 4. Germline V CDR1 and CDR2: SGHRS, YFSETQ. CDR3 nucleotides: TGCGCCAGCAGCCGGGGACAGGGCGAGCCCCAGCATTTT. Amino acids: CASSRGQGEPQHF.

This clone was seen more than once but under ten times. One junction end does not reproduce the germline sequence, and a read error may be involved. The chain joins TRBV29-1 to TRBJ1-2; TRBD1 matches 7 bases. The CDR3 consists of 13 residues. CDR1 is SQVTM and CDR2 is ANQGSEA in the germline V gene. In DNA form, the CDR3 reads TGCAGCGTTGCCGACAGGGTTAACCATGGCTACACCTTC. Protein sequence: CSVADRVNHGYTF.

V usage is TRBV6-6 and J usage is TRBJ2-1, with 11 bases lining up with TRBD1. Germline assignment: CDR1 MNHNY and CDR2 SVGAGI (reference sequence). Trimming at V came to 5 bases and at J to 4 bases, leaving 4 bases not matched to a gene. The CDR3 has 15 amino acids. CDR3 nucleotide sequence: TGTGCCAGCAGTCGCGGACAGGGGGCATACAATGAGCAGTTCTTC. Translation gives CASSRGQGAYNEQFF.

The CDR3 sequence is CASSPRQPATEAFF. CDR3 DNA sequence: TGTGCCAGCTCACCACGACAGCCGGCTACTGAAGCTTTCTTT. V usage is TRBV18 and J usage is TRBJ1-1; a weak D match, TRBD1 (5 bases). The germline V gene encodes CDR1 KGHSH and CDR2 LQKENI. The germline V and J ends were trimmed by 1 base and 5 bases, with 11 bases remaining between them. This CDR3 has 14 residues.

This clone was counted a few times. The CDR3 DNA sequence: TGTGCCAGTAGTATCCCACAGGGATCGGGGACCGGGGAGCTGTTTTTT. Translation gives CASSIPQGSGTGELFF. This chain connects TRBV19 to TRBJ2-2; tentative D call: TRBD1 (6 bases). V was trimmed by 3 bases and J by 5 bases, leaving 16 bases between them. Germline CDR1 reads LNHDA; CDR2 reads SQIVND (reference sequence). The CDR3 spans 16 residues.

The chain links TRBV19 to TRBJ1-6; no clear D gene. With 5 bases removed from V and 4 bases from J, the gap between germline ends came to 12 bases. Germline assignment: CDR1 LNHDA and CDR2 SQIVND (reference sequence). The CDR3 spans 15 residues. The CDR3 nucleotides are TGTGCCAGTAGTGAGGTTAGCGATTATAATTCACCCCTCCACTTT. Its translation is CASSEVSDYNSPLHF.

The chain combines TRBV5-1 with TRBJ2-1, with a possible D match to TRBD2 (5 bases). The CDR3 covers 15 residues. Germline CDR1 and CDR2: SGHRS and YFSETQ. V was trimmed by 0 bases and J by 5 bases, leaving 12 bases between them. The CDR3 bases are TGCGCCAGCAGCTTGGACGGGGTTAGGGACAATGAGCAGTTCTTC. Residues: CASSLDGVRDNEQFF.

The CDR3 loop is CASSRLRSPSNQIGEQYF. The CDR3 coding sequence is TGTGCCAGCAGCAGACTCCGGTCCCCATCCAACCAAATCGGCGAGCAGTACTTC. The rearrangement links TRBV7-9 to TRBJ2-7; no reliable D call. Trimming pared 5 bases from V and 6 bases from J, leaving 29 bases between. CDR1 is SEHNR, CDR2 FQNEAQ, per germline (reference sequence). The length of the CDR3 is 18 residues. The whole variable domain, remainder taken from reference TRBV7-9 and TRBJ2-7, is DTGVSQNPRHKITKRGQNVTFRCDPISEHNRLYWYRQTLGQGPEFLTYFQNEAQLEKSRLLSDRFSAERPKGSFSTLEIQRTEQGDSAMYLCASSRLRSPSNQIGEQYFGPGTRLTVT.

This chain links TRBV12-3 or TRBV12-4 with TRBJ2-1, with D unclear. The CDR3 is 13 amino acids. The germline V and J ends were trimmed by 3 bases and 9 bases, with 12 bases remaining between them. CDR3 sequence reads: CASSFGGISEQFF. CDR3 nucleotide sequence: TGTGCCAGCAGTTTTGGCGGTATCAGTGAGCAGTTCTTC.

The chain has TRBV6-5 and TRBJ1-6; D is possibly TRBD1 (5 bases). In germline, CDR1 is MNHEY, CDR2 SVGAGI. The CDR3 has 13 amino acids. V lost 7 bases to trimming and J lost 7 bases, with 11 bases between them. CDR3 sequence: CASTETVNSPLHF. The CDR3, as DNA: TGTGCCAGCACAGAGACAGTGAATTCACCCCTCCACTTT.

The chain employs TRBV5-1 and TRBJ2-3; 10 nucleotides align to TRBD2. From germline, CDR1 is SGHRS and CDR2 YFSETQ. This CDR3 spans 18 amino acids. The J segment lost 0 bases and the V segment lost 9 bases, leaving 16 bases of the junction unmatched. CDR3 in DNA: TGCGCCACCTCGGGTGGCCTAGCGGGGGCCCTTAGCACAGATACGCAGTATTTT. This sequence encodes CATSGGLAGALSTDTQYF. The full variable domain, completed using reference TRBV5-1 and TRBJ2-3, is KAGVTQTPRYLIKTRGQQVTLSCSPISGHRSVSWYQQTPGQGLQFLFEYFSETQRNKGNFPGRFSGRQFSNSRSEMNVSTLELGDSALYLCATSGGLAGALSTDTQYFGPGTRLTVL.

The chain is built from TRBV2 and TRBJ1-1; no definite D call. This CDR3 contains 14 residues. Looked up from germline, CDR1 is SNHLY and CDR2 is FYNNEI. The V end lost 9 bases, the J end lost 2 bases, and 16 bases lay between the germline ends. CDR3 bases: TGTGCCAGTGCAGGACCGGGAATTAACACTGAAGCTTTCTTT. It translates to CASAGPGINTEAFF.

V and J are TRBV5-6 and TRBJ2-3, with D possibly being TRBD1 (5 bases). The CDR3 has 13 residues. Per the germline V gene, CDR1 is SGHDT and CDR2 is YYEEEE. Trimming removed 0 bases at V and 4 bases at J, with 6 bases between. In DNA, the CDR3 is TGTGCCAGCAGCTTGGACAGGCCAGATACGCAGTATTTT. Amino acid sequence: CASSLDRPDTQYF.

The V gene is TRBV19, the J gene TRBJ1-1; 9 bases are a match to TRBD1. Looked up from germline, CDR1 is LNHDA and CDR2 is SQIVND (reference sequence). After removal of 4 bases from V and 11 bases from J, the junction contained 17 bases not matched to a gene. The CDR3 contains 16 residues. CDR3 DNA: TGTGCCAGTAGTACGGGACAGGGCTCTGATCTTTTTAGGGCTTTCTTT. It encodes CASSTGQGSDLFRAFF.

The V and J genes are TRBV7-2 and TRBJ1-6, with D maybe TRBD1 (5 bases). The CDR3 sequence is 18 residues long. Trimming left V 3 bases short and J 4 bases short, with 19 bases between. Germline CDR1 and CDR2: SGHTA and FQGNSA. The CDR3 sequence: CASSFTHRTAAYNSPLHF. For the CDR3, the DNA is TGTGCCAGCAGCTTCACACACAGGACGGCAGCTTATAATTCACCCCTCCACTTT.

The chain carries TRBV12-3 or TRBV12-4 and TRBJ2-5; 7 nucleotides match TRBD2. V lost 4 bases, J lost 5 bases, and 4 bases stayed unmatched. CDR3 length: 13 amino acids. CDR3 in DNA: TGTGCCAGCAGTTGGGAGGGTATCGAGACCCAGTACTTC. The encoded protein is CASSWEGIETQYF.

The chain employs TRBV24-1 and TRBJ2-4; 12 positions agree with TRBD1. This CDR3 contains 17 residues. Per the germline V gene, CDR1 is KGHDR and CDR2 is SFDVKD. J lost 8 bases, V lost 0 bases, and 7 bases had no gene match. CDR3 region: CATSDLAGTGGAYIQYF. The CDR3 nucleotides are TGTGCCACCAGTGATTTGGCCGGGACAGGGGGCGCGTACATTCAGTACTTC.